The 21 T cell receptor beta chains reported below all come from one sample, sequenced in a study of beta chain features in type 1 diabetes. Whole-study results and caveats: Shorter TCRB CDR3s, moderately but significantly so, marked every one of the four CD4+ subsets in Type 1 diabetes patients.

These receptors' targets are unknown. The investigators reverse transcribed all of the isolated RNA, so they sequenced expressed TCRB transcripts. Assay used: immunoSEQ multiplex PCR; TCRdb lists only in-frame clones, some missing. The sample records about 160,000 clones, around 8.6% being singletons. Sequencing was done on a sample of central memory CD4+ T cells from blood. These receptors were taken from a woman between 18 and 29 years old with type 1 diabetes.

This clone was picked up a small number of times. This chain uses TRBV28 with TRBJ2-1; 10 bases align to TRBD1. This CDR3 region has 15 residues. V dropped 11 bases and J dropped 8; count of bases not matched to a gene: 15. Germline V gene lookup returns CDR1 MDHEN and CDR2 SYDVKM. CDR3 bases: TGTGCCGCCCAAGGGGACAGGGGTGTTTGGGATGAGCAGTTCTTC. It yields the protein CAAQGDRGVWDEQFF.

The V and J genes are TRBV10-3 and TRBJ1-1, with D maybe TRBD1 (6 bases). Germline assignment: CDR1 ENHRY and CDR2 SYGVKD. This CDR3 spans 14 amino acids. V was clipped by 4 bases and J by 1 base, with 10 bases between them. The CDR3 DNA is TGTGCCATCAGTGCGTCGACAGGGAACACTGAAGCTTTCTTT. It encodes CAISASTGNTEAFF.

This chain joins TRBV7-2 and TRBJ2-2; possible D gene TRBD1, 6 bases. Per the germline V gene, CDR1 is SGHTA and CDR2 is FQGNSA. V was clipped by 4 bases and J by 4 bases, with 10 bases between them. This CDR3 comprises 14 residues. CDR3 protein: CASSSGQITGELFF. As DNA, the CDR3 is TGTGCCAGCAGCTCTGGACAGATCACCGGGGAGCTGTTTTTT.

The chain recombines TRBV6-6 with TRBJ1-1; D call uncertain. CDR3 length equals 13 residues. The germline V gene encodes CDR1 MNHNY and CDR2 SVGAGI (reference sequence). Trimming left V 7 bases short and J 0 bases short, with 9 bases between. The CDR3 loop is CASTRNMNTEAFF. The CDR3, as DNA: TGTGCCAGCACCCGTAATATGAACACTGAAGCTTTCTTT.

The chain has TRBV27 and TRBJ1-6, with 8 bases lining up with TRBD1. Germline V gives CDR1 MNHEY, CDR2 SMNVEV (reference sequence). There are 15 residues in the CDR3. V lost 7 bases and J lost 7; bases outside the gene matches: 9. The chain's CDR3 is CASTPGQGLNSPLHF. The DNA for the CDR3 is TGTGCCAGCACCCCCGGACAGGGTCTCAATTCACCCCTCCACTTT.

The rearrangement joins TRBV4-2 to TRBJ2-3; 7 positions agree with TRBD1. The CDR3 runs 16 residues. With 0 bases clipped from V and 6 bases from J, the junction kept 9 bases outside the gene matches. Germline V CDR1 and CDR2: LGHNA, YNFKEQ. The CDR3 nucleotides are TGTGCCAGCAGCCAAGATCCGACAGGGTCACCGGATACGCAGTATTTT. Residues: CASSQDPTGSPDTQYF.

This clone has only a few counts. The chain uses TRBV5-1 and TRBJ2-7; perhaps TRBD1 as D (5 bases). The CDR3 runs to 14 residues. V gave up 2 bases and J gave up 2 bases, with 11 bases separating them. Germline CDR1 and CDR2: SGHRS and YFSETQ. The CDR3 bases are TGCGCCAGCAGCTTCTGGGGCCCCACCTACGAGCAGTACTTC. It translates to CASSFWGPTYEQYF. Full variable domain (rest looked up from reference TRBV5-1 and TRBJ2-7): KAGVTQTPRYLIKTRGQQVTLSCSPISGHRSVSWYQQTPGQGLQFLFEYFSETQRNKGNFPGRFSGRQFSNSRSEMNVSTLELGDSALYLCASSFWGPTYEQYFGPGTRLTVT.

This clone turned up a few times. The chain has TRBV4-3 and TRBJ2-7, with D tentatively TRBD1 (6 bases). The CDR3 has 14 amino acids. Germline-derived CDR1 and CDR2 are LGHNA and YSLEER. With 5 bases removed from V and 7 bases from J, the gap between germline ends came to 18 bases. The CDR3 region is CASSADLRGGEQYF. The CDR3 nucleotides read TGCGCCAGCAGCGCCGATCTCAGGGGTGGGGAGCAGTACTTC.

This sequence joins TRBV4-3 and TRBJ2-5; 8 bases are shared with TRBD2. CDR3 size: 15 residues. Germline-derived CDR1 and CDR2 are LGHNA and YSLEER. The V and J ends lost 4 bases and 5 bases, in that order; junction bases with no gene match: 9. As DNA, the CDR3 is TGCGCCAGCAGCCCTACGGCGGGGGGCGGGGAGACCCAGTACTTC. This translates into CASSPTAGGGETQYF.

The CDR3 here is CSVVSRVSEKLFF. The CDR3 DNA sequence: TGCAGCGTTGTGTCCAGGGTCTCTGAAAAACTGTTTTTT. This sequence joins TRBV29-1 and TRBJ1-4, with D perhaps TRBD1 (5 bases). Trimming pared 4 bases from V and 7 bases from J, leaving 13 bases between. The CDR3 totals 13 residues. Per germline, CDR1 SQVTM and CDR2 ANQGSEA.

A few counts support this clone. One end of the junction fails to match germline, which may point to a read error. The rearrangement links TRBV7-7 to TRBJ2-2; no reliable D call. Per the germline V gene, CDR1 is SSHAT and CDR2 is FNYEAQ (reference sequence). This CDR3 spans 14 amino acids. CDR3 amino acids: CASSPAAATGELFF. The CDR3 nucleotides are TGTGCTAGCAGCCCCGCGGCGGCTACCGGGGAGCTGTTTTTT.

The genes are TRBV6-1 and TRBJ2-7; maybe TRBD2 (5 bases). The CDR3 spans 13 residues. The germline V and J ends were trimmed by 0 bases and 3 bases, with 6 bases remaining between them. Germline assignment: CDR1 MNHNS and CDR2 SASEGT. The CDR3 DNA follows: TGTGCCAGCAGTGAAGCGGAGGTCTACGAGCAGTACTTC. This sequence encodes CASSEAEVYEQYF.

The chain has TRBV9 and TRBJ2-2, with 7 bases fitting TRBD2. CDR1 is SGDLS, CDR2 YYNGEE, per germline. V was clipped by 0 bases and J by 4 bases; unmatched bases: 6. The CDR3 runs 16 residues. CDR3 region: CASSVGPGGVTGELFF. CDR3 nucleotides: TGTGCCAGCAGCGTAGGACCGGGGGGTGTCACCGGGGAGCTGTTTTTT.

The rearrangement uses TRBV6-1 and TRBJ1-2; the D is unclear. Germline V gene lookup returns CDR1 MNHNS and CDR2 SASEGT. This CDR3 region has 13 residues. V was trimmed by 1 base and J by 4 bases, leaving 7 bases between them. The CDR3 protein is CASSEDSSYGYTF. The CDR3, as DNA: TGTGCCAGCAGTGAAGACAGCTCCTATGGCTACACCTTC.

J is TRBJ1-6 and V is TRBV7-9, with a possible D match to TRBD1 (6 bases). Germline V gives CDR1 SEHNR, CDR2 FQNEAQ (reference sequence). V shed 5 bases and J shed 8 bases, with 16 bases lying between them. The CDR3 consists of 15 residues. The CDR3 bases are TGTGCCAGCAGCCCCGGGTGGGGGCTAGATTCACCCCTCCACTTT. Protein sequence: CASSPGWGLDSPLHF. The full variable domain, with the rest looked up from reference TRBV7-9 and TRBJ1-6, is DTGVSQNPRHKITKRGQNVTFRCDPISEHNRLYWYRQTLGQGPEFLTYFQNEAQLEKSRLLSDRFSAERPKGSFSTLEIQRTEQGDSAMYLCASSPGWGLDSPLHFGNGTRLTVT.

This clone was observed a handful of times. The gene calls are TRBV9 and TRBJ1-2; 7 bases are a match to TRBD1. After removal of 0 bases from V and 3 bases from J, the junction contained 2 bases not matched to a gene. The length of the CDR3 is 14 residues. Germline V gene lookup returns CDR1 SGDLS and CDR2 YYNGEE. CDR3 protein: CASSVAGTDYGYTF. CDR3 nucleotides: TGTGCCAGCAGCGTAGCTGGGACAGACTATGGCTACACCTTC.

This clone was observed a few times. The chain is built from TRBV7-2 and TRBJ1-6; 10 nucleotides align to TRBD1. CDR3 length: 15 residues. The germline V gene encodes CDR1 SGHTA and CDR2 FQGNSA. With 5 bases clipped from V and 7 bases from J, the junction kept 5 bases outside the gene matches. The DNA of the CDR3 is TGTGCCAGCAGCAGGGACAGGGGCGGCAATTCACCCCTCCACTTT. Translating gives CASSRDRGGNSPLHF.

The chain is built from TRBV5-1 and TRBJ2-2; 11 nucleotides agree with TRBD1. V shed 4 bases and J 4 bases; nucleotides not matched to a gene: 3. The CDR3 runs to 15 residues. Germline CDR1 reads SGHRS; CDR2 reads YFSETQ. CDR3 residues: CASSRDRGGTGELFF. The CDR3 DNA sequence: TGCGCCAGCAGCCGGGACAGGGGGGGCACCGGGGAGCTGTTTTTT.

This clone was seen more than once but under ten times. The V call is TRBV6-6, the J call TRBJ2-2, with D possibly TRBD2 on 5 matching bases. This CDR3 comprises 14 residues. Germline V CDR1 and CDR2: MNHNY, SVGAGI (reference sequence). Deletions cut 0 bases from V and 7 bases from J, with 9 bases between. In DNA, the CDR3 is TGTGCCAGCAGTTACTCTAGCGTCGACGGGGAGCTGTTTTTT. Its protein is CASSYSSVDGELFF.

The J gene is TRBJ1-2, the V gene TRBV28; 8 bases are shared with TRBD1. In germline, CDR1 is MDHEN, CDR2 SYDVKM. The CDR3 totals 14 residues. Trimming at V came to 6 bases and at J to 4 bases, leaving 7 bases not matched to a gene. CDR3 DNA sequence: TGTGCCAGCAGCCCCGGACAGGGTGCCTATGGCTACACCTTC. It translates to CASSPGQGAYGYTF.

This clone has only a few counts. The chain employs TRBV20-1 and TRBJ2-7, with D possibly being TRBD1 (6 bases). V lost 5 bases and J 1 base, leaving 6 bases between the germline ends. The CDR3 totals 11 residues. CDR1 and CDR2 (germline): DFQATT, SNEGSKA (reference sequence). The CDR3, as DNA: TGCAGTGCTGACAGGTCCTACGAGCAGTACTTC. It yields the protein CSADRSYEQYF.